Shown below are 31 T cell receptor beta chains from a single sample sequenced in a study of T cell repertoires in cytomegalovirus infection. TCRdb reanalysed the reads using MiXCR and keeps one entry per CDR3 protein. The sample has roughly 230,000 distinct CDR3 sequences, 20% to 25% seen once. The source material was CD8+ T cells from PBMCs. These receptors came from a human donor in good health (CMV status not recorded). Some clones in this sample may be carry-over from other donors' samples.

V usage is TRBV20-1 and J usage is TRBJ2-7, with D perhaps TRBD1 or TRBD2 (6 bases each). The germline V and J ends were trimmed by 5 bases and 2 bases, with 13 bases remaining between them. From germline, CDR1 is DFQATT and CDR2 SNEGSKA (reference sequence). The CDR3 extends over 13 amino acids. The CDR3 DNA follows: TGCAGTGCTCGAGGGGGGCTCGCCTACGAGCAGTACTTC. Translation: CSARGGLAYEQYF.

This clonotype was recorded only once. This may be a read error: a much more frequent sequence differs by one nucleotide. The chain recombines TRBV5-6 with TRBJ2-6; the D is unclear. The length of the CDR3 is 15 residues. The germline gives CDR1 SGHDT, CDR2 YYEEEE. The CDR3 loop is CASSWSRSGTNVLTF. The DNA for the CDR3 is TGTGCCAGCAGTTGGAGCCGCTCTGGGACCAACGTCCTGACTTTC.

The chain joins TRBV7-2 to TRBJ2-1; D not resolved. Germline lookup yields CDR1 SGHTA and CDR2 FQGNSA. The CDR3 loop spans 12 amino acids. Between the trimmed V and J ends, which lost 5 bases and 13 bases, there was a span of 15 bases. CDR3 DNA sequence: TGTGCCAGCAGCCAATTCCTCCAAACCCAGTTCTTC. Amino acids: CASSQFLQTQFF.

V gene TRBV5-1 combines with J gene TRBJ1-1, with no clear D. The CDR3 has 13 amino acids. Germline CDR1 is SGHRS and CDR2 is YFSETQ. Trimming stripped 4 bases from V and 7 bases from J, with 14 bases between. CDR3 DNA: TGCGCCAGCAGCCTTGGGTCCGCACTTGAAGCTTTCTTT. Its translation: CASSLGSALEAFF.

The genes are TRBV28 and TRBJ1-4, with 7 bases matching TRBD1. The V and J ends lost 6 bases and 15 bases, in that order; junction bases with no gene match: 4. Germline values: CDR1 MDHEN, CDR2 SYDVKM. There are 10 residues in the CDR3. CDR3 region: CASRLDRLFF. The CDR3 DNA is TGTGCCAGCAGGCTGGACAGGTTGTTTTTT. Variable domain in full (rest from reference TRBV28 and TRBJ1-4): DVKVTQSSRYLVKRTGEKVFLECVQDMDHENMFWYRQDPGLGLRLIYFSYDVKMKEKGDIPEGYSVSREKKERFSLILESASTNQTSMYLCASRLDRLFFGSGTQLSVL.

J is TRBJ1-6 and V is TRBV28, with 7 nucleotides matching TRBD1. The CDR3 runs to 15 residues. Germline loops: CDR1 MDHEN, CDR2 SYDVKM. After removal of 1 base from V and 7 bases from J, the junction contained 4 bases not matched to a gene. The DNA of the CDR3 is TGTGCCAGCAGTTTATTGACAGGGAACAATTCACCCCTCCACTTT. Translation gives CASSLLTGNNSPLHF.

Concerning this clonotype: A single base separates this from a much larger clone, so it may be a read error. CDR3 residues: CASIETVVSYEQYF. The CDR3 DNA follows: TGTGCCAGCATCGAAACAGTGGTCTCCTACGAGCAGTACTTC. V is TRBV28 and J is TRBJ2-7; D ambiguous. CDR1 and CDR2 (germline): MDHEN, SYDVKM. Trimming removed 7 bases from V and 0 bases from J, with 13 bases in between. This CDR3 comprises 14 residues. The whole variable domain, remainder taken from reference TRBV28 and TRBJ2-7, is DVKVTQSSRYLVKRTGEKVFLECVQDMDHENMFWYRQDPGLGLRLIYFSYDVKMKEKGDIPEGYSVSREKKERFSLILESASTNQTSMYLCASIETVVSYEQYFGPGTRLTVT.

The chain links TRBV9 to TRBJ1-2, with TRBD1 matching 7 bases. CDR3 length equals 16 residues. Germline CDR1 and CDR2: SGDLS and YYNGEE. Trimming removed 0 bases from V and 2 bases from J; junction bases left unmatched: 7. CDR3 sequence reads: CASSVAQTGPNYGYTF. The CDR3 bases are TGTGCCAGCAGCGTAGCTCAGACAGGGCCCAACTATGGCTACACCTTC.

This clonotype has just a few counts. This chain links TRBV19 with TRBJ2-1; TRBD2 might be the D (6 bases). CDR3 length: 13 residues. The V gene lost 7 bases and the J gene lost 6 bases, with 13 bases spanning the gap. Germline loops: CDR1 LNHDA, CDR2 SQIVND (reference sequence). The CDR3 sequence: CASTRSGVNEQFF. CDR3 DNA sequence: TGTGCCAGTACCCGCTCGGGGGTCAATGAGCAGTTCTTC. The full variable domain, rest sourced from reference TRBV19 and TRBJ2-1, is DGGITQSPKYLFRKEGQNVTLSCEQNLNHDAMYWYRQDPGQGLRLIYYSQIVNDFQKGDIAEGYSVSREKKESFPLTVTSAQKNPTAFYLCASTRSGVNEQFFGPGTRLTVL.

A few counts support this clonotype. The CDR3 DNA follows: TGTGCCAGTAGTATGGGACCATCACCGAACTATGGCTACACCTTC. Amino acid sequence: CASSMGPSPNYGYTF. The rearrangement uses TRBV19 and TRBJ1-2; D possibly corresponds to TRBD1 (5 bases). Germline V gives CDR1 LNHDA, CDR2 SQIVND (reference sequence). The CDR3 is made up of 15 amino acids. The germline V and J ends were trimmed by 3 bases and 2 bases, with 13 bases remaining between them.

The chain couples TRBV5-1 to TRBJ2-7, with unresolved D. This CDR3 is 14 amino acids long. Trimming stripped 4 bases from V and 4 bases from J, with 15 bases between. Germline V gives CDR1 SGHRS, CDR2 YFSETQ. The CDR3 sequence: CASSPDRVGYEQYF. For the CDR3, the DNA is TGCGCCAGCAGCCCCGATAGGGTGGGGTACGAGCAGTACTTC. Full variable domain (rest looked up from reference TRBV5-1 and TRBJ2-7): KAGVTQTPRYLIKTRGQQVTLSCSPISGHRSVSWYQQTPGQGLQFLFEYFSETQRNKGNFPGRFSGRQFSNSRSEMNVSTLELGDSALYLCASSPDRVGYEQYFGPGTRLTVT.

V usage is TRBV2 and J usage is TRBJ1-1; D might be TRBD1 (5 bases). Germline lookup yields CDR1 SNHLY and CDR2 FYNNEI. This CDR3 comprises 15 residues. Trimming shortened V by 3 bases and J by 5 bases, and 16 bases separated the two germline ends. In nucleotides, the CDR3 is TGTGCCAGCAGTGACCCCAGGGATTTGGGGACTGAAGCTTTCTTT. It encodes CASSDPRDLGTEAFF.

This clonotype was detected a few times. The chain uses TRBV9 and TRBJ1-1; D gene unclear. Trimming removed 0 bases at V and 0 bases at J, with 9 bases between. The CDR3 is 15 residues long. CDR1 and CDR2 from the germline V gene are SGDLS and YYNGEE. CDR3 DNA sequence: TGTGCCAGCAGCGTAGCAGGCGATATGAACACTGAAGCTTTCTTT. It encodes CASSVAGDMNTEAFF.

Ten or more counts support this clonotype. This chain's CDR3 is CASSLQGMADYGYTF. The CDR3 DNA reads as TGTGCCAGCAGCTTACAGGGAATGGCGGACTATGGCTACACCTTC. The chain couples TRBV7-8 to TRBJ1-2; a possible D gene is TRBD1 (5 bases). This CDR3 contains 15 residues. The germline V gene has CDR1 SGHVS and CDR2 FQNEAQ. V lost 2 bases, J lost 3 bases, and 13 bases lay in between.

This chain connects TRBV25-1 to TRBJ2-1; the D is unclear. The CDR3 is 14 amino acids. Germline V lookup: CDR1 MGHDK, CDR2 SYGVNS. Between the trimmed V and J ends, which lost 3 bases and 6 bases, there was a span of 12 bases. The CDR3 loop is CASSEAIGSNEQFF. CDR3 coding DNA: TGTGCCAGCAGTGAGGCCATAGGGTCCAATGAGCAGTTCTTC.

In this sample, this clonotype turned up once. A much larger clone lies one base from this, so it may be a read error. The V call is TRBV28, the J call TRBJ2-3; D might be TRBD1 (6 bases). The germline CDR1 and CDR2 sequences are MDHEN and SYDVKM. Trimming left V 5 bases short and J 2 bases short, with 14 bases between. This CDR3 is 15 amino acids long. CDR3 protein: CASSPGVSDTDTQYF. CDR3 coding DNA: TGTGCCAGCAGTCCAGGGGTCTCCGACACAGATACGCAGTATTTT.

This clonotype came up many times. The chain recombines TRBV7-2 with TRBJ1-4, with a possible D match to TRBD1 (5 bases). CDR3 length: 15 residues. V lost 2 bases and J lost 8, with 15 bases in between. Germline loops: CDR1 SGHTA, CDR2 FQGNSA. This CDR3 is CASSLLSGVNEKLFF. The CDR3 DNA follows: TGTGCCAGCAGCTTATTATCGGGGGTTAACGAAAAACTGTTTTTT.

J is TRBJ1-5 and V is TRBV6-2 or TRBV6-3; D gene ambiguous. The CDR3 runs 15 residues. Trimming removed 6 bases from V and 3 bases from J, with 15 bases in between. CDR1 and CDR2 from the germline V gene are MNHEY and SVGEGT. CDR3 nucleotide sequence: TGTGCCAGCAGCTCCCCGTGGAATTACAATCAGCCCCAGCATTTT. This gives the protein CASSSPWNYNQPQHF.

This clonotype was detected many times. The chain couples TRBV7-6 to TRBJ2-7; D is possibly TRBD1 or TRBD2 (5 bases each). Trimming removed 1 base at V and 5 bases at J, with 15 bases between. The germline gives CDR1 SGHVS, CDR2 FNYEAQ. The CDR3 runs 15 residues. The CDR3 bases are TGTGCCAGCAGCTTAGGACCCGGGACCCGCGACGAGCAGTACTTC. Protein sequence: CASSLGPGTRDEQYF.

This rearrangement joins TRBV20-1 to TRBJ1-1; possible D gene TRBD1, 6 bases. The length of the CDR3 is 13 residues. V lost 1 base and J lost 7, with 13 bases in between. In germline, CDR1 is DFQATT, CDR2 SNEGSKA (reference sequence). The CDR3 sequence is CSARVLQGYEAFF. The CDR3 DNA sequence: TGCAGTGCTAGAGTGCTTCAGGGGTATGAAGCTTTCTTT.

The rearrangement joins TRBV5-1 to TRBJ2-5, with 13 bases that match TRBD2. The CDR3 loop spans 17 amino acids. J was trimmed by 1 base and V by 3 bases; bases with no gene match: 6. Germline-derived CDR1 and CDR2 are SGHRS and YFSETQ. The CDR3 sequence: CASSSRTSGGSQETQYF. The CDR3 DNA reads as TGCGCCAGCAGCTCTAGGACTAGCGGGGGATCCCAAGAGACCCAGTACTTC.

The chain is built from TRBV29-1 and TRBJ2-3, with D maybe TRBD2 (5 bases). Germline V gives CDR1 SQVTM, CDR2 ANQGSEA. This CDR3 has 13 residues. Between the trimmed V and J ends, which lost 7 bases and 1 base, there was a span of 12 bases. The CDR3 DNA reads as TGCAGCGCCGGGGTGGTTCGCACAGATACGCAGTATTTT. Its protein product is CSAGVVRTDTQYF.

This chain links TRBV12-3 or TRBV12-4 with TRBJ2-7; TRBD1 matches 9 bases. J was trimmed by 5 bases and V by 3 bases; bases with no gene match: 8. The CDR3 runs to 15 residues. The CDR3 loop is CASSFFTGGIHEQYF. In nucleotides, the CDR3 is TGTGCCAGCAGTTTTTTTACAGGGGGCATCCACGAGCAGTACTTC.

This clonotype was found a few times. The CDR3 DNA is TGTGCCAGCAGCAAAGCCGCCTACGAGCAGTACTTC. Its translation is CASSKAAYEQYF. The gene calls are TRBV7-4 and TRBJ2-7; unclear D gene. The CDR3 totals 12 residues. The ends were cut back, 5 bases at V and 2 bases at J, with 7 bases in the middle. Germline-derived CDR1 and CDR2 are SGHVT and SQSDAQ.

The rearrangement joins TRBV6-6 to TRBJ1-2, with D possibly matching TRBD1 (5 bases). The ends were cut back, 2 bases at V and 6 bases at J, with 10 bases in the middle. The CDR3 length is 13 residues. Germline lookup yields CDR1 MNHNY and CDR2 SVGAGI (reference sequence). The CDR3 DNA reads TGTGCCAGCAGTTACGTCTCCAGGGATGGCTACACCTTC. Translating gives CASSYVSRDGYTF.

This clonotype turned up a few times. The chain links TRBV13 to TRBJ2-4; D possibly uses TRBD1 or TRBD2 (5 bases each). Germline V gene lookup returns CDR1 PRHDT and CDR2 FYEKMQ (reference sequence). CDR3 length: 19 amino acids. The germline V and J ends were trimmed by 4 bases and 0 bases, with 22 bases remaining between them. The DNA for the CDR3 is TGTGCCAGCAGCTCCCAATACCGGGACCGAAGCCTAGCCAAAAACATTCAGTACTTC. It translates to CASSSQYRDRSLAKNIQYF.

V gene TRBV20-1 combines with J gene TRBJ2-1, with D perhaps assigned TRBD1 or TRBD2 (5 bases each). Trimming took 5 bases from V and 0 from J, leaving 8 bases between them. Germline V gives CDR1 DFQATT, CDR2 SNEGSKA (reference sequence). The CDR3 is 13 amino acids. The CDR3 nucleotides read TGCAGTGCTTGGGGGACCTCCTACAATGAGCAGTTCTTC. It specifies CSAWGTSYNEQFF.

In this sample, this clonotype turned up a few times. For the CDR3, the DNA is TGTGCCAGTAGTATAGGCTCCACGGAAGCTTTCTTT. Residues: CASSIGSTEAFF. The J gene is TRBJ1-1, the V gene TRBV19; no clear D gene. CDR3 length equals 12 residues. The V gene's germline CDR1 is LNHDA and CDR2 SQIVND (reference sequence). Trimming stripped 1 base from V and 8 bases from J, with 8 bases between.

The chain recombines TRBV5-1 with TRBJ2-1; D is ambiguous. Trimming took off 7 bases at V and 0 bases at J, with 11 bases between the two ends. In germline, CDR1 is SGHRS, CDR2 YFSETQ. The CDR3 spans 14 residues. CDR3 sequence reads: CASVPSGSYNEQFF. The CDR3 DNA is TGCGCCAGCGTCCCATCGGGCTCCTACAATGAGCAGTTCTTC. The variable domain in full, completed from reference TRBV5-1 and TRBJ2-1, reads KAGVTQTPRYLIKTRGQQVTLSCSPISGHRSVSWYQQTPGQGLQFLFEYFSETQRNKGNFPGRFSGRQFSNSRSEMNVSTLELGDSALYLCASVPSGSYNEQFFGPGTRLTVL.

A single count supports this clonotype. A much larger clone lies a single base off, so this may be a read error. The chain combines TRBV7-6 with TRBJ2-3; D possibly matches TRBD1 or TRBD2 (6 bases each). The germline CDR1 and CDR2 sequences are SGHVS and FNYEAQ. There are 15 residues in the CDR3. Deletions cut 5 bases from V and 5 bases from J, with 17 bases between. The CDR3, as DNA: TGTGCCAGCAGCGTAGGGGGGACGACCCAAGATACGCAGTATTTT. Protein sequence: CASSVGGTTQDTQYF.

This clonotype was counted between two and nine times. The rearrangement links TRBV25-1 to TRBJ2-3; no firm D call. Per germline, CDR1 MGHDK and CDR2 SYGVNS. The V end lost 2 bases, the J end lost 4 bases, and 13 bases lay between the germline ends. The CDR3 runs 15 residues. CDR3 residues: CASSETSGLADTQYF. CDR3 in DNA: TGTGCCAGCAGTGAAACTTCCGGGTTGGCAGATACGCAGTATTTT.